This T cell receptor (beta chain) was found in a study of blood T cell repertoires in COVID-19. Study summary: Samples taken during acute and convalescent COVID-19 were collected in the United States, Italy and Spain. T cells, B-cell-depleted T cells, or PBMCs provided the cDNA or gDNA that served as material.

There are 14 residues in the CDR3. Trimming stripped 4 bases from V and 4 bases from J, with 13 bases between. CDR1 and CDR2 (germline): SGHDN, FVKESK. Per the authors' pipeline: It was from reference gene primer amplification that nucleated cell counts were estimated. This table comes from immunoSEQ multiplex PCR, and its TCRdb copy is limited to in-frame clones, with some not included. From that table come the V and J calls and clone size; the DNA was used to work out D and trimming. The table lists around 300,000 clones, over 80% of them singletons. This clonotype was obtained from a woman in her forties or fifties with active or convalescent COVID-19. The V and J genes are TRBV14 and TRBJ1-1, with D perhaps TRBD1 (6 bases). Sequencing was performed on peripheral blood. CDR3 protein: CASSPLQGGTEAFF. The CDR3 DNA reads as TGTGCCAGCAGCCCGCTACAGGGTGGCACTGAAGCTTTCTTT.